This T cell receptor (beta chain) was recovered during a study of CD8+ T cells in alopecia areata. Study overall: Oral tofacitinib (5 to 10 mg twice daily) was administered to treated patients. Study-level results: Alopecia totalis/universalis scalp especially showed more expanded CD8+ clones than normal scalp.

Collected material from alopecia areata patients comprised lesional scalp punch biopsies and peripheral blood. Germline assignment: CDR1 MNHEY and CDR2 SVGAGI. Trimming removed 2 bases from V and 4 bases from J, with 11 bases in between. The CDR3 length is 14 residues. A word on this clone: Its antigen is unknown.

RNA, once extracted, was reverse transcribed into cDNA for use as the sequencing template. TCRdb's table, derived via immunoSEQ multiplex PCR, lists solely in-frame clones and lacks some. The sample has more than 11,000 clones, under 60% seen once. The sequence was obtained from a human donor with alopecia areata. J is TRBJ1-1 and V is TRBV6-5; TRBD1 might be the D (6 bases). The source was skin, collected at week 0. The CDR3 coding sequence is TGTGCCAGCAGTTACCGTAGGGGGGGCACTGAAGCTTTCTTT. Its protein product is CASSYRRGGTEAFF.